The next 32 T cell receptor beta chains were all read from a single sample in a study of CD8+ T cells in alopecia areata. Sequencing templates came from extracted RNA that was reverse transcribed into cDNA. Data came from immunoSEQ multiplex PCR; TCRdb stores just in-frame clones and leaves some out. Of roughly 150,000 clones listed, approximately 53% were seen once; the top ten hold roughly a fifth. The sample consisted of CD8+ T cells sorted from blood, taken at week 0. All receptors derive from a human donor with alopecia areata.

This chain connects TRBV2 to TRBJ1-5; no firm D call. Trimming removed 10 bases from V and 5 bases from J, with 21 bases in between. This CDR3 is 15 amino acids long. The V gene's germline CDR1 is SNHLY and CDR2 FYNNEI. The CDR3 bases are TGTGCCACCCAGCCCAACTCGGGGTTGGATCAGCCCCAGCATTTT. Protein product: CATQPNSGLDQPQHF.

This clone was counted only a few times. V and J are TRBV5-1 and TRBJ1-1, with 9 bases fitting TRBD1. The CDR3 runs to 16 residues. V was pared by 2 bases and J by 0 bases, with 5 bases of the junction left unmatched. The germline gives CDR1 SGHRS, CDR2 YFSETQ. CDR3 sequence: CASSFNRGQLNTEAFF. Written as DNA, the CDR3 is TGCGCCAGCAGCTTTAACAGGGGGCAGTTGAACACTGAAGCTTTCTTT.

The V and J genes are TRBV29-1 and TRBJ2-1, with 7 bases aligning to TRBD1. V shed 3 bases and J 7 bases; nucleotides not matched to a gene: 3. Looked up from germline, CDR1 is SQVTM and CDR2 is ANQGSEA. CDR3 length: 12 amino acids. The CDR3 DNA is TGCAGCGTTGACGAGACAGGGAATGAGCAGTTCTTC. This sequence encodes CSVDETGNEQFF.

The chain recombines TRBV4-3 with TRBJ1-5; D not certain. Trimming left V 4 bases short and J 3 bases short, with 13 bases between. The CDR3 length is 15 residues. CDR1 is LGHNA, CDR2 YSLEER, per germline. CDR3 sequence: CASSPRWTVNQPQHF. The CDR3 DNA reads as TGCGCCAGCAGCCCAAGATGGACGGTCAATCAGCCCCAGCATTTT.

This chain links TRBV6-6 with TRBJ2-1; tentative D call: TRBD2 (5 bases). This CDR3 is 11 amino acids long. Germline CDR1 MNHNY, CDR2 SVGAGI (reference sequence). The ends were cut back, 10 bases at V and 6 bases at J, with 10 bases in the middle. The chain's CDR3 is CATDAGNEQFF. CDR3 DNA sequence: TGTGCCACAGACGCGGGCAATGAGCAGTTCTTC.

V gene TRBV30 combines with J gene TRBJ1-1, with D hard to call. CDR3 length: 12 residues. The germline V gene encodes CDR1 GTSNPN and CDR2 SVGIG (reference sequence). Trimming removed 0 bases from V and 4 bases from J, with 6 bases in between. CDR3 DNA: TGTGCCTGGAGTGTATCCTTCACTGAAGCTTTCTTT. Encoded protein: CAWSVSFTEAFF.

The chain carries TRBV11-2 and TRBJ2-7; maybe TRBD1 (6 bases). There are 14 residues in the CDR3. CDR1 is SGHAT and CDR2 is FQNNGV in the germline V gene. Between the trimmed V and J ends, which lost 4 bases and 9 bases, there was a span of 19 bases. The CDR3: CASSSDSRRVGQYF. In nucleotides, the CDR3 is TGTGCCAGCAGCTCGGACAGCCGAAGGGTAGGGCAGTACTTC.

This chain connects TRBV27 to TRBJ1-1, with a weak D call TRBD1 (6 bases). V was trimmed by 5 bases and J by 3 bases, leaving 13 bases between them. The germline gives CDR1 MNHEY, CDR2 SMNVEV (reference sequence). The CDR3 contains 14 residues. DNA for the CDR3: TGTGCCAGCAGTCGTCGAGCAGGGGACACTGAAGCTTTCTTT. It is translated as CASSRRAGDTEAFF.

About this clone: Other DNA sequences within the sample encode an identical CDR3. V gene TRBV29-1 combines with J gene TRBJ1-2; 8 bases line up with TRBD1. V lost 1 base, J lost 6 bases, and 4 bases stayed unmatched. The CDR3 runs to 13 residues. Germline-derived CDR1 and CDR2 are SQVTM and ANQGSEA. This CDR3 is CSVEGQGADGYTF. CDR3 bases: TGCAGCGTTGAAGGCCAGGGGGCAGATGGCTACACCTTC.

The chain has TRBV4-3 and TRBJ2-2; D call uncertain. The CDR3 spans 16 residues. The ends were cut back, 6 bases at V and 2 bases at J, with 16 bases in the middle. Germline V CDR1 and CDR2: LGHNA, YSLEER. The DNA for the CDR3 is TGCGCCAGCAGGCCCGACACTACGATAAACACCGGGGAGCTGTTTTTT. It codes for CASRPDTTINTGELFF.

The chain is built from TRBV27 and TRBJ2-1; 8 bases fit TRBD1. Trimming removed 0 bases from V and 5 bases from J; junction bases left unmatched: 3. CDR1 is MNHEY, CDR2 SMNVEV, per germline (reference sequence). This CDR3 region has 15 residues. This CDR3 reads CASSLSGTGNNEQFF. CDR3 bases: TGTGCCAGCAGTTTATCTGGGACAGGTAACAATGAGCAGTTCTTC.

V is TRBV5-1 and J is TRBJ2-2; D remains ambiguous. The germline CDR1 and CDR2 sequences are SGHRS and YFSETQ. This CDR3 is built from 12 residues. Trimming removed 4 bases at V and 5 bases at J, with 6 bases between. The CDR3 protein is CASSRTTGELFF. As DNA, the CDR3 is TGCGCCAGCAGCCGAACAACCGGGGAGCTGTTTTTT.

The DNA for the CDR3 is TGCAGCGTGGTAGGGACTAGCGGAATGTACAATGAGCAGTTCTTC. Encoded protein: CSVVGTSGMYNEQFF. The chain links TRBV29-1 to TRBJ2-1; 11 nucleotides align to TRBD2. Germline V lookup: CDR1 SQVTM, CDR2 ANQGSEA. V dropped 6 bases and J dropped 4; count of bases not matched to a gene: 8. This CDR3 has 15 residues.

The J gene is TRBJ2-1, the V gene TRBV5-1, with D perhaps TRBD2 (6 bases). Germline V gene sequence: CDR1 SGHRS, CDR2 YFSETQ. The CDR3 extends over 16 amino acids. Trimming stripped 6 bases from V and 8 bases from J, with 24 bases between. The CDR3 sequence is CASTTDRGVLVDEQFF. CDR3 nucleotide sequence: TGCGCCAGCACGACCGACCGCGGGGTTCTGGTGGATGAGCAGTTCTTC.

CDR3 in amino acids: CASSVHSGELFF. Here the CDR3 DNA reads TGTGCCAGCAGCGTCCACAGTGGGGAGCTGTTTTTT. The chain couples TRBV9 to TRBJ2-2; no clear D. The CDR3 is 12 residues long. The V gene lost 2 bases and the J gene lost 8 bases, with 7 bases spanning the gap. Germline V gene data show CDR1 as SGDLS and CDR2 as YYNGEE.

This clone turned up a few times. V is TRBV7-2 and J is TRBJ2-1; 7 nucleotides align to TRBD1. This CDR3 is built from 15 residues. Germline CDR1 and CDR2: SGHTA and FQGNSA. The J segment lost 2 bases and the V segment lost 4 bases, leaving 5 bases of the junction unmatched. The chain's CDR3 is CASSSVQGAYNEQFF. The DNA for the CDR3 is TGTGCCAGCAGCTCCGTGCAGGGGGCCTACAATGAGCAGTTCTTC.

The chain has TRBV25-1 and TRBJ2-7; D uncertain. Trimming shortened V by 1 base and J by 5 bases, and 12 bases separated the two germline ends. Germline CDR1 reads MGHDK; CDR2 reads SYGVNS. This CDR3 has 14 amino acids. The DNA of the CDR3 is TGTGCCAGCAGTGAATTTGGCCCCCGCGACGAGCAGTACTTC. This codes for CASSEFGPRDEQYF.

There are a few counts of this clone. V is TRBV2 and J is TRBJ1-6, with D perhaps matching TRBD1 (5 bases). The CDR3 loop spans 14 amino acids. Germline lookup yields CDR1 SNHLY and CDR2 FYNNEI. V lost 8 bases and J lost 8, with 16 bases in between. CDR3 sequence reads: CASLRGVRDSPLHF. In nucleotides, the CDR3 is TGTGCCAGCCTCCGGGGGGTGCGGGATTCACCCCTCCACTTT.

In DNA, the CDR3 is TGTGCCTGGAGCCTTTTGGGGGAAAACATTCAGTACTTC. It is translated as CAWSLLGENIQYF. V and J are TRBV30 and TRBJ2-4; D may match TRBD1 or TRBD2 (5 bases each). The germline V and J ends were trimmed by 3 bases and 5 bases, with 11 bases remaining between them. CDR3 length: 13 amino acids. Germline assignment: CDR1 GTSNPN and CDR2 SVGIG (reference sequence).

The chain recombines TRBV7-9 with TRBJ1-5; D perhaps matches TRBD1 (6 bases). The CDR3 has 14 amino acids. CDR1 is SEHNR and CDR2 is FQNEAQ in the germline V gene (reference sequence). Trimming stripped 1 base from V and 3 bases from J, with 7 bases between. In nucleotides, the CDR3 is TGTGCCAGCAGCTTAGGGGGGGCCAATCAGCCCCAGCATTTT. It yields the protein CASSLGGANQPQHF.

This clone has ten or more counts. The V gene is TRBV2, the J gene TRBJ1-1; D may be TRBD1 (6 bases). The V gene lost 7 bases and the J gene lost 5 bases, with 20 bases spanning the gap. Germline-derived CDR1 and CDR2 are SNHLY and FYNNEI. There are 15 residues in the CDR3. CDR3 residues: CASTRRGTLDTEAFF. The CDR3, as DNA: TGTGCCAGCACCAGAAGGGGGACGTTGGATACTGAAGCTTTCTTT. Using reference TRBV2 and TRBJ1-1 for the parts outside the CDR3, the full variable domain is EPEVTQTPSHQVTQMGQEVILRCVPISNHLYFYWYRQILGQKVEFLVSFYNNEISEKSEIFDDQFSVERPDGSNFTLKIRSTKLEDSAMYFCASTRRGTLDTEAFFGQGTRLTVV.

The chain joins TRBV30 to TRBJ1-1; D is ambiguous. Trimming removed 2 bases from V and 3 bases from J, with 10 bases in between. The germline V gene encodes CDR1 GTSNPN and CDR2 SVGIG (reference sequence). The CDR3 loop spans 13 amino acids. CDR3 nucleotides: TGTGCCTGGAGTATGGGATGGGACACTGAAGCTTTCTTT. This gives the protein CAWSMGWDTEAFF.

The chain has TRBV7-6 and TRBJ2-3; TRBD2 matches at 7 bases. This CDR3 has 14 amino acids. V dropped 2 bases and J dropped 1; count of bases not matched to a gene: 0. Germline CDR1 reads SGHVS; CDR2 reads FNYEAQ. The CDR3 region has the DNA TGTGCCAGCAGCTTAAGCGGGGGCACAGATACGCAGTATTTT. Its translation: CASSLSGGTDTQYF.

V is TRBV30 and J is TRBJ2-7, with 7 bases aligning to TRBD1. Losses at the gene ends were 3 bases for V and 7 bases for J; bases not matched to a gene: 3. Germline assignment: CDR1 GTSNPN and CDR2 SVGIG (reference sequence). This CDR3 is built from 11 residues. Written as DNA, the CDR3 is TGTGCCTGGAGGACAGGGTGGGAGCAGTACTTC. Translating gives CAWRTGWEQYF.

The sample holds a few counts of this clone. V and J are TRBV28 and TRBJ2-7; no firm D call. The V and J ends lost 1 base and 0 bases respectively, with 7 bases between them. CDR1 and CDR2 from the germline V gene are MDHEN and SYDVKM. There are 14 residues in the CDR3. The CDR3 loop reads CASSLSYNSYEQYF. The DNA for the CDR3 is TGTGCCAGCAGTTTATCCTACAACTCCTACGAGCAGTACTTC.

This chain uses TRBV13 with TRBJ2-5; D may be TRBD1 (6 bases). Germline values: CDR1 PRHDT, CDR2 FYEKMQ (reference sequence). This CDR3 contains 15 residues. Trimming took 5 bases from V and 4 from J, leaving 17 bases between them. CDR3 loop: CASSPEGQGRETQYF. CDR3 DNA: TGTGCCAGCAGCCCCGAGGGGCAGGGGCGAGAGACCCAGTACTTC. The full variable domain, rest sourced from reference TRBV13 and TRBJ2-5, is AAGVIQSPRHLIKEKRETATLKCYPIPRHDTVYWYQQGPGQDPQFLISFYEKMQSDKGSIPDRFSAQQFSDYHSELNMSSLELGDSALYFCASSPEGQGRETQYFGPGTRLLVL.

About this clone: The sample holds other DNA sequences that translate to the same CDR3. The V and J genes are TRBV30 and TRBJ2-7; D gene ambiguous. The CDR3 runs 13 residues. The V gene's germline CDR1 is GTSNPN and CDR2 SVGIG (reference sequence). The germline V and J ends were trimmed by 0 bases and 2 bases, with 8 bases remaining between them. CDR3: CAWSVGGPYEQYF. CDR3 in DNA: TGTGCCTGGAGTGTCGGTGGGCCCTACGAGCAGTACTTC.

In nucleotides, the CDR3 is TGTGCCAGCAGTCCCGTGACTGGGGCCAACGTCCTGACTTTC. Protein sequence: CASSPVTGANVLTF. The rearrangement links TRBV27 to TRBJ2-6; D is ambiguous. V lost 5 bases and J 2 bases, leaving 7 bases between the germline ends. The germline CDR1 and CDR2 sequences are MNHEY and SMNVEV (reference sequence). This CDR3 is 14 amino acids long.

The chain has TRBV2 and TRBJ1-5; D gene ambiguous. This CDR3 is 14 amino acids long. Trimming removed 8 bases at V and 7 bases at J, with 18 bases between. In germline, CDR1 is SNHLY, CDR2 FYNNEI. The CDR3 bases are TGTGCCAGCTCCCGGACGGGAAATACGCAGCCCCAGCATTTT. Amino acid sequence: CASSRTGNTQPQHF.

This chain connects TRBV27 to TRBJ1-1; D is unresolved. This CDR3 has 14 residues. Per germline, CDR1 MNHEY and CDR2 SMNVEV (reference sequence). Trimming cost V 1 base and J 7 bases, with 13 bases left between them. Here the CDR3 DNA reads TGTGCCAGCAGTTTATATGGGGTATCCATTGAAGCTTTCTTT. Its protein is CASSLYGVSIEAFF.

This clone was seen only a few times. The J gene is TRBJ2-5, the V gene TRBV10-2, with D maybe TRBD2 (5 bases). CDR1 and CDR2 (germline): WSHSY, SAAADI. The V end was cut by 6 bases, the J end by 4 bases, with 15 bases between. The length of the CDR3 is 14 residues. This chain's CDR3 is CASRALGRRETQYF. The CDR3 coding sequence is TGCGCCAGCAGAGCACTAGGCCGTCGAGAGACCCAGTACTTC.

V gene TRBV4-3 combines with J gene TRBJ2-2, with 7 bases lining up with TRBD1. Germline V gene data show CDR1 as LGHNA and CDR2 as YSLEER. The CDR3 runs to 15 residues. J was trimmed by 1 base and V by 4 bases; bases with no gene match: 3. CDR3 coding DNA: TGCGCCAGCAGCCCCGGGGACAGGAACACCGGGGAGCTGTTTTTT. This translates into CASSPGDRNTGELFF.